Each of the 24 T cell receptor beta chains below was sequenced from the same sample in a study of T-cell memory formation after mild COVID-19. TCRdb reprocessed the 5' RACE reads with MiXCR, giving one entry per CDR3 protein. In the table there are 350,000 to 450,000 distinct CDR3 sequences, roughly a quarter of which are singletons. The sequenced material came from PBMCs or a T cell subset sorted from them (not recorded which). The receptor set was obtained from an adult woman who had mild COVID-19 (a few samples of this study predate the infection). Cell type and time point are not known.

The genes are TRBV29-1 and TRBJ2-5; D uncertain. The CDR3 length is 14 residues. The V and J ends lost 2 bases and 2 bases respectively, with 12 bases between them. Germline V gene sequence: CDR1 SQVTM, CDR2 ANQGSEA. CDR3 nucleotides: TGCAGCGTTGAAAAGCGTAACTTACAAGAGACCCAGTACTTC. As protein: CSVEKRNLQETQYF.

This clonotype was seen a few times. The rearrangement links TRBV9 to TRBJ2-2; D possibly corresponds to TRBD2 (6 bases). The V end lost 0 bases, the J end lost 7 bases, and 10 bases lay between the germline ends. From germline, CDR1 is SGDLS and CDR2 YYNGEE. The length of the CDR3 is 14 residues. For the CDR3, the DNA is TGTGCCAGCAGCGTAGGCCAGGGAGGCGGGGAGCTGTTTTTT. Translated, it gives CASSVGQGGGELFF.

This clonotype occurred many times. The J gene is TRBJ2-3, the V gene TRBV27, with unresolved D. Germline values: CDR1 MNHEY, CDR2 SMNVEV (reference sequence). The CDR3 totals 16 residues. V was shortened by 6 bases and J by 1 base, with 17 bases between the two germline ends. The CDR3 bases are TGTGCCAGCAGGTCCGGGCTTCAAACCCGCACAGATACGCAGTATTTT. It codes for CASRSGLQTRTDTQYF.

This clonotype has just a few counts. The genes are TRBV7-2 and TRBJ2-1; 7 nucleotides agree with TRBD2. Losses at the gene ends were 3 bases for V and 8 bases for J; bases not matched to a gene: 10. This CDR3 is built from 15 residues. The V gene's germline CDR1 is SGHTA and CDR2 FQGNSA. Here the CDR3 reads CASSLSGTQAHEQFF. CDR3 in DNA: TGTGCCAGCAGCTTGAGCGGGACTCAGGCTCATGAGCAGTTCTTC.

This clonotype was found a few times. CDR3 DNA sequence: TGTGCCAGCAGTGTAGCGGGAGGGCCACCCTACAATGAGCAGTTCTTC. It specifies CASSVAGGPPYNEQFF. The chain employs TRBV2 and TRBJ2-1; the match to TRBD2 covers 11 bases. Looked up from germline, CDR1 is SNHLY and CDR2 is FYNNEI. The junction had 4 bases not matched to a gene; V was cut back by 4 bases and J by 2 bases. CDR3 length: 16 amino acids.

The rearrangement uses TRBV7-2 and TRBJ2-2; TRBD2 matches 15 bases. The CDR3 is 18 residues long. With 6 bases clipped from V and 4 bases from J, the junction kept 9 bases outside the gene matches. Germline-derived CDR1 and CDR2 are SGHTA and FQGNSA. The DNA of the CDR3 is TGTGCCAGCAGGCGCCGGGGACTAGCGGGAGGTAGCACCGGGGAGCTGTTTTTT. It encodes CASRRRGLAGGSTGELFF.

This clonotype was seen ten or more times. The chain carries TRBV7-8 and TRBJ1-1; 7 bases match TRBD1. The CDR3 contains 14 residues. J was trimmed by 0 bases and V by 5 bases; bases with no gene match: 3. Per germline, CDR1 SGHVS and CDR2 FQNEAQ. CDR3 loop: CASSTDRMNTEAFF. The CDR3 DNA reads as TGTGCCAGCAGCACGGACAGGATGAACACTGAAGCTTTCTTT.

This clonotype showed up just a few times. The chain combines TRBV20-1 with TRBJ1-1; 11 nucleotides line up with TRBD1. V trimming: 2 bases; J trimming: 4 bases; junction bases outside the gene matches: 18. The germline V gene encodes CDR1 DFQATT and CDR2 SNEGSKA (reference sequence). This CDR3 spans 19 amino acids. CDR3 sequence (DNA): TGCAGTGCTAGAACCTTAGGGACAGGGGGAACTTTTTCAGTCACTGAAGCTTTCTTT. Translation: CSARTLGTGGTFSVTEAFF.

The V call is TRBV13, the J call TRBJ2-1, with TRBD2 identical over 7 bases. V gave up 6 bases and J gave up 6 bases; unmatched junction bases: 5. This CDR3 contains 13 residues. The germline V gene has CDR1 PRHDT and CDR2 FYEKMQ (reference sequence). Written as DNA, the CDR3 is TGTGCCAGCAGACCGCGGGAGATCAATGAGCAGTTCTTC. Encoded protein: CASRPREINEQFF.

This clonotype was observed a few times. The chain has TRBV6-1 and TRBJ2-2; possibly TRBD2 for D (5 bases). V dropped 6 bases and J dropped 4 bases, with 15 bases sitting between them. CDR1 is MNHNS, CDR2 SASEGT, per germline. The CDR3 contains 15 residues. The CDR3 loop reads CASRGLLVATGELFF. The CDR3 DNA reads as TGTGCCAGCAGAGGACTTTTGGTAGCCACCGGGGAGCTGTTTTTT.

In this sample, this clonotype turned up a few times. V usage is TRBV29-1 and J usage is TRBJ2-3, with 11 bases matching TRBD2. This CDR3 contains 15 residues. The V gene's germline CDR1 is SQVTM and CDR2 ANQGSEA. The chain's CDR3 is CRIAGGDVSTDTQYF. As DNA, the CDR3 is TGCAGGATAGCGGGGGGGGATGTTAGCACAGATACGCAGTATTTT.

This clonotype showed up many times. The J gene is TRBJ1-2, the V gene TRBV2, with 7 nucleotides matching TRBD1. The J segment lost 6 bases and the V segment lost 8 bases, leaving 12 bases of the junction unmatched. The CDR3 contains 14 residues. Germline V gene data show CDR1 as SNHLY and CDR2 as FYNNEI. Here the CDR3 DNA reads TGTGCCAGCCTCGACAGGGTCTTATCCCATGGCTACACCTTC. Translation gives CASLDRVLSHGYTF.

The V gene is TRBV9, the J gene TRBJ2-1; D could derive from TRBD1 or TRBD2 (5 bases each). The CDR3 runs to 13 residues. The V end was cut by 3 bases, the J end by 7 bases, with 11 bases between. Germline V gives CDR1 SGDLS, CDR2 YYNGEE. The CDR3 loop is CASSAGPWNEQFF. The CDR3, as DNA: TGTGCCAGCAGCGCGGGACCTTGGAATGAGCAGTTCTTC.

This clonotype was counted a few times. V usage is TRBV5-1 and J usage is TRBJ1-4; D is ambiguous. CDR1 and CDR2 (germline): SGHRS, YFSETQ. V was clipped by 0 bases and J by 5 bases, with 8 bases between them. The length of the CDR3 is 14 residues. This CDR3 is CASSLVGKNEKLFF. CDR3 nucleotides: TGCGCCAGCAGCTTGGTCGGGAAGAATGAAAAACTGTTTTTT.

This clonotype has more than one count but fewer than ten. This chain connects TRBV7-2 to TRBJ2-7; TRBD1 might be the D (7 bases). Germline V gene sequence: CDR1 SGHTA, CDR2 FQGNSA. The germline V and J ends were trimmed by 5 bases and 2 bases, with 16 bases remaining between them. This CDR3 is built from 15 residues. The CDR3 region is CASSLGGTATYEQYF. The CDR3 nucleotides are TGTGCCAGCAGCCTAGGAGGGACAGCAACCTACGAGCAGTACTTC.

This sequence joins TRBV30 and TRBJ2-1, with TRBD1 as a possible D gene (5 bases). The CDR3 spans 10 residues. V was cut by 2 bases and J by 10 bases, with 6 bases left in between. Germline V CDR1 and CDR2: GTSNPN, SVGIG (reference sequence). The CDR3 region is CAWSKGEQFF. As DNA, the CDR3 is TGTGCCTGGAGTAAGGGGGAGCAGTTCTTC.

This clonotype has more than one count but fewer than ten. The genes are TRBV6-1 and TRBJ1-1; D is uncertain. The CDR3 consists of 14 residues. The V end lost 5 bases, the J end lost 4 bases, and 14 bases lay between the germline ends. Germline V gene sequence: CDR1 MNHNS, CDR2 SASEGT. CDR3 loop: CASSIRALGTEAFF. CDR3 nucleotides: TGTGCCAGCAGTATTCGGGCCCTGGGCACTGAAGCTTTCTTT.

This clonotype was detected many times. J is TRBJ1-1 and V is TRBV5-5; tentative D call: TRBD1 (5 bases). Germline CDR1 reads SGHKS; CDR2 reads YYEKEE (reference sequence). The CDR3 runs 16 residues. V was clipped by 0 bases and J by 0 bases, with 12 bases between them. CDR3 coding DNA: TGTGCCAGCAGCTTGGGACAGAATCTCATGAACACTGAAGCTTTCTTT. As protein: CASSLGQNLMNTEAFF.

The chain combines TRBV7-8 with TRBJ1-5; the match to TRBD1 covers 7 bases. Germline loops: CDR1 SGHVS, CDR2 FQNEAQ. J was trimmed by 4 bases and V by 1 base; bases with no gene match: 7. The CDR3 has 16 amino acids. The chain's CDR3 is CASSLEDRAFNQPQHF. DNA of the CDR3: TGTGCCAGCAGCTTAGAAGACAGGGCTTTTAATCAGCCCCAGCATTTT.

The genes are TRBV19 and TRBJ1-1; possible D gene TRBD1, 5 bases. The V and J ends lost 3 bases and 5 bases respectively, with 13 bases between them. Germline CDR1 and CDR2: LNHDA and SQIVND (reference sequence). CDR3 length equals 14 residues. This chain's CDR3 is CASSIVRGSTEAFF. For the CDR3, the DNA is TGTGCCAGTAGTATCGTGCGGGGGAGTACTGAAGCTTTCTTT. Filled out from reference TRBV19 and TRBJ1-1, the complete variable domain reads DGGITQSPKYLFRKEGQNVTLSCEQNLNHDAMYWYRQDPGQGLRLIYYSQIVNDFQKGDIAEGYSVSREKKESFPLTVTSAQKNPTAFYLCASSIVRGSTEAFFGQGTRLTVV.

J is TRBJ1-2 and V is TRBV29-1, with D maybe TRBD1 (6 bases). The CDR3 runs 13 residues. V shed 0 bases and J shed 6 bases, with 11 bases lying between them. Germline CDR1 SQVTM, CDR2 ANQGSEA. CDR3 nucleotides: TGCAGCGTTGAAGAGCGGACAGATGATGGCTACACCTTC. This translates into CSVEERTDDGYTF.

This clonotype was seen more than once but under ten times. In DNA form, the CDR3 reads TGTGCCAGCAGCGGGGGGAGAAAAGAGACCCAGTACTTC. It codes for CASSGGRKETQYF. J is TRBJ2-5 and V is TRBV9; perhaps D is TRBD1 or TRBD2 (5 bases each). This CDR3 contains 13 residues. The V end lost 3 bases, the J end lost 3 bases, and 9 bases lay between the germline ends. In germline, CDR1 is SGDLS, CDR2 YYNGEE. Variable domain in full (rest from reference TRBV9 and TRBJ2-5): DSGVTQTPKHLITATGQRVTLRCSPRSGDLSVYWYQQSLDQGLQFLIQYYNGEERAKGNILERFSAQQFPDLHSELNLSSLELGDSALYFCASSGGRKETQYFGPGTRLLVL.

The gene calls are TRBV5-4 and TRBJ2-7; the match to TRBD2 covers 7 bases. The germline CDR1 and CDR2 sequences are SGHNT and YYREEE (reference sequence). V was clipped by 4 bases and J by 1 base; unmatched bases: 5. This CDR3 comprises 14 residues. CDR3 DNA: TGTGCCAGCAGCACGGGAGCGGGGTCCTACGAGCAGTACTTC. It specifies CASSTGAGSYEQYF. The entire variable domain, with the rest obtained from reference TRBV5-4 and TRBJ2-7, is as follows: ETGVTQSPTHLIKTRGQQVTLRCSSQSGHNTVSWYQQALGQGPQFIFQYYREEENGRGNFPPRFSGLQFPNYSSELNVNALELDDSALYLCASSTGAGSYEQYFGPGTRLTVT.

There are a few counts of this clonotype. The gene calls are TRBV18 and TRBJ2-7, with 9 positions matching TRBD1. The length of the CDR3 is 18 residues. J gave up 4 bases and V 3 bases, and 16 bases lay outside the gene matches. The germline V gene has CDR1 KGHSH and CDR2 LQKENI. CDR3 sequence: CASSPLLSYEDRGYEQYF. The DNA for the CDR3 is TGTGCCAGCTCACCTCTTCTTTCCTATGAAGACAGGGGGTACGAGCAGTACTTC.